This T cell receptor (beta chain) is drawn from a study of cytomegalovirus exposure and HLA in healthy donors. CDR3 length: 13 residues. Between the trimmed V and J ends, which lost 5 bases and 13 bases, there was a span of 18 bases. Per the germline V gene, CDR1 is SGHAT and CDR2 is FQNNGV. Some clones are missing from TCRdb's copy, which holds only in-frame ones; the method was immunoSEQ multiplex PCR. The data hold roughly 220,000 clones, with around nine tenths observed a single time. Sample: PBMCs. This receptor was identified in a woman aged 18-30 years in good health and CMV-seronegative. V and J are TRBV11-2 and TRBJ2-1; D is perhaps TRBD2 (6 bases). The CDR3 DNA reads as TGTGCCAGCAGCCCCCTATCCGGGGGTCCCCAGTTCTTC. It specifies CASSPLSGGPQFF.